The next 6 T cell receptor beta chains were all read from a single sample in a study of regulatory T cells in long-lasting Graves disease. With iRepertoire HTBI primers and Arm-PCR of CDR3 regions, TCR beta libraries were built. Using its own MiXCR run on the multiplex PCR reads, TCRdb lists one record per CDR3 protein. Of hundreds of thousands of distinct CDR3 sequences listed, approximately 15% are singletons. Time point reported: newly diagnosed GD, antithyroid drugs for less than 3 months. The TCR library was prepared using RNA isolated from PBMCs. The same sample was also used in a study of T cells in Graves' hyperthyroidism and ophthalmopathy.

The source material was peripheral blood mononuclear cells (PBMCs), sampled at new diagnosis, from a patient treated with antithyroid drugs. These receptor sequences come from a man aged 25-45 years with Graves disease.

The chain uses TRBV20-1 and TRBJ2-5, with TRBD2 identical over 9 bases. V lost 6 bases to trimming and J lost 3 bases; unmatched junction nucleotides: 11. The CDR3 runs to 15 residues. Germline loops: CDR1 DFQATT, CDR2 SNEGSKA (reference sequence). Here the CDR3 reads CSAIGRLAVKETQYF. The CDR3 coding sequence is TGCAGTGCAATAGGGCGACTAGCGGTCAAAGAGACCCAGTACTTC.

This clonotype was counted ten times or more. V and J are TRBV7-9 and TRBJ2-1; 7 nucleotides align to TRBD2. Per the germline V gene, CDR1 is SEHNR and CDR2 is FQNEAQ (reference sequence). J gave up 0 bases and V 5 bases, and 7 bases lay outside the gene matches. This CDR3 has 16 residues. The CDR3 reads CASSPGQRGSYNEQFF. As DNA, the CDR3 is TGTGCCAGCAGCCCTGGCCAGCGGGGCTCCTACAATGAGCAGTTCTTC.

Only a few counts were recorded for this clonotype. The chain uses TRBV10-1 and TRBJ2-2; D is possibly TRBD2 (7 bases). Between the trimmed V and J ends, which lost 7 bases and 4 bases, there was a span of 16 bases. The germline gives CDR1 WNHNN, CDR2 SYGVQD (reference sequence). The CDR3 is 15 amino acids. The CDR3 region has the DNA TGCGCCAGCACCGGGGGGCAGGGGATCACCGGGGAGCTGTTTTTT. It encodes CASTGGQGITGELFF.

As DNA, the CDR3 is TGTGCCAGCAGTTTACGTGGGAGAGTGTCAGATACGCAGTATTTT. Protein product: CASSLRGRVSDTQYF. The chain employs TRBV27 and TRBJ2-3, with a weak D call TRBD2 (5 bases). The ends were cut back, 2 bases at V and 4 bases at J, with 13 bases in the middle. This CDR3 comprises 15 residues. The germline V gene has CDR1 MNHEY and CDR2 SMNVEV (reference sequence).

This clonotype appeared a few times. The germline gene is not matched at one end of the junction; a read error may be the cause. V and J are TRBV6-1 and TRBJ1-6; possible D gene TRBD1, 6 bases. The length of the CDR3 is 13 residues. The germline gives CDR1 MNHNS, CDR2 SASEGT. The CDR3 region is CVSRGTGNSPLHF. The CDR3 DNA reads TGTGTCAGCAGGGGTACGGGCAATTCACCCCTCCACTTT.

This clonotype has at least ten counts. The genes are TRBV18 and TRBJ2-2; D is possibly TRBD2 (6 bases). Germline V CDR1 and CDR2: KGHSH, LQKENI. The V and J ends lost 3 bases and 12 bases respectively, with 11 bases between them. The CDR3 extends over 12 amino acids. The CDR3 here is CASSPGEDQLFF. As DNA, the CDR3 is TGTGCCAGCTCACCGGGGGAGGATCAGCTGTTTTTT.